One T cell receptor beta chain is described in this entry. This entry comes from a study of T-cell memory formation after mild COVID-19. 5'RACE, which relied on constant-segment primers, yielded TCR alpha and TCR beta cDNA libraries carrying sample barcodes and UMIs. TCRdb ran MiXCR on the 5' RACE reads and lists one entry per CDR3 protein. Of approximately 300,000 distinct CDR3 sequences in the sample, about 15% were seen once. The CDR3 has 16 residues. The ends lost 4 bases at V and 5 bases at J; junction bases unmatched: 6. The germline V gene has CDR1 MNHEY and CDR2 SMNVEV (reference sequence). The sample comprised PBMCs or a T cell subset sorted from them (not recorded which). This chain connects TRBV27 to TRBJ2-2, with 11 bases aligning to TRBD1. The receptor was isolated from a man between 18 and 29 years old who had mild COVID-19 (a few samples of this study predate the infection). Cell type and time point are not known. The CDR3: CASSWGQGGGTGELFF. DNA of the CDR3: TGTGCCAGCAGTTGGGGACAGGGGGGAGGAACCGGGGAGCTGTTTTTT.